Sequencing of this T cell receptor beta chain was carried out in a study of blood T cell repertoires in COVID-19. Turning to the study itself: Some COVID-19 samples were acute and others convalescent; all came from the United States, Italy and Spain.

Authors' processing steps: Amplification of reference gene primers was used by the study to estimate nucleated cell counts. The assay was immunoSEQ multiplex PCR, and TCRdb's table has in-frame clones only and misses some. The V and J calls and clone size come from that table; D and trimming were worked out from the DNA. Among about 120,000 clones, around 90% were seen once, and the ten largest hold approximately 3.9%. The germline CDR1 and CDR2 sequences are SGHNT and YYREEE (reference sequence). Germline trimming cut 0 bases from V and 10 bases from J; bases unmatched to any gene: 4. The CDR3 is 14 amino acids.

The genes are TRBV5-4 and TRBJ2-1, with 10 bases aligning to TRBD1. Sequenced sample: peripheral blood. This clonotype originated in a woman aged 55-75 years with COVID-19, enrolled during active disease. The CDR3 DNA reads TGTGCCAGCAGCTTGGGACAGGGGGCGGAAGAGCAGTTCTTC. It specifies CASSLGQGAEEQFF.